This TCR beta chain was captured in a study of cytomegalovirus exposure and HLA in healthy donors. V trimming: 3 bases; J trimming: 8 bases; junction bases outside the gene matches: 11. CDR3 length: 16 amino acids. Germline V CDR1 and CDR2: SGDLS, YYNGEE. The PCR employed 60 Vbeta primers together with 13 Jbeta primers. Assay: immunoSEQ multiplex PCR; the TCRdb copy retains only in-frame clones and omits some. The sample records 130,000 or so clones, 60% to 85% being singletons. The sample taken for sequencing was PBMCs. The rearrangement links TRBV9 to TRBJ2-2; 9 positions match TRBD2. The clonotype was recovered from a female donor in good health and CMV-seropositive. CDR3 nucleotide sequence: TGTGCCAGCAGCGCCCGTGACGTTAGCGGGAGTGGGGAGCTGTTTTTT. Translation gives CASSARDVSGSGELFF.